The source of this T cell receptor (beta chain) is a study of cytotoxic CD8 clonotypes in ibrutinib-treated CLL. About the study: Patients gave response samples after a median approximately eleven months of treatment, range 6 to 36.

There are a few counts of this clone. CDR3 length: 11 amino acids. The V gene lost 7 bases and the J gene lost 5 bases, with 12 bases spanning the gap. Germline assignment: CDR1 SQVTM and CDR2 ANQGSEA. Some clones are missing from TCRdb's copy, which holds only in-frame ones; the method was immunoSEQ multiplex PCR. The sample includes approximately 32,000 clones, around 53% of them seen just once. This clonotype originated in a human donor with chronic lymphocytic leukemia. This chain links TRBV29-1 with TRBJ2-7; no clear D gene. The source was PBMCs, collected before ibrutinib treatment. CDR3 coding DNA: TGCAGCGCGATTAGAGGTAACGAGCAGTACTTC. It yields the protein CSAIRGNEQYF.